This TCR beta chain was captured in a study of T-cell reconstitution after alpha-beta-depleted transplantation in children. Germline CDR1 reads SGHAT; CDR2 reads FQNNGV. This CDR3 spans 18 amino acids. Losses at the gene ends were 2 bases for V and 2 bases for J; bases not matched to a gene: 10. Preparation of the TCRbeta library involved a method that used unique molecular identifiers. Using its own MiXCR run on the PCR reads, TCRdb lists one record per CDR3 protein. Altogether roughly 590,000 distinct CDR3 sequences are present, around 16% being singletons, with the ten largest covering 1.1%. The clonotype originates from a human donor who donated a stem cell graft to a child with acute myeloid leukemia. The chain carries TRBV11-2 and TRBJ2-3; TRBD2 aligns across 10 bases. The sample was PBMCs from the stem cell graft donor, taken from the stem cell graft. CDR3: CASSLNPGTSVITDTQYF. CDR3 coding DNA: TGTGCCAGCAGCTTAAATCCCGGGACTAGCGTTATCACAGATACGCAGTATTTT.